This T cell receptor (beta chain) was sequenced during a study of blood T cell repertoires in COVID-19. CDR1 and CDR2 (germline): DFQATT, SNEGSKA (reference sequence). The CDR3 consists of 11 residues. V was cut by 6 bases and J by 10 bases, with 15 bases left in between. Libraries were prepared by immunoSEQ multiplex PCR; TCRdb keeps only in-frame clonotypes and omits some of them. The data hold 110,000 or so clones, with around nine tenths observed a single time. The chain joins TRBV20-1 to TRBJ1-1, with D perhaps TRBD1 (5 bases). The TCR comes from a woman in her 70s who had recovered from COVID-19. Sequenced sample: peripheral blood. The CDR3 reads CSAPKVGGAFF. CDR3 bases: TGCAGTGCCCCGAAAGTCGGGGGAGCTTTCTTT.